This T cell receptor (beta chain) stems from a study of immune evolution from preneoplasia to lung adenocarcinoma. CDR3 size: 16 residues. Germline V lookup: CDR1 SGDLS, CDR2 YYNGEE. Trimming cost V 6 bases and J 7 bases; bases outside gene matches: 15. Whole-study findings and limits: Later-stage lesions appeared to have more T cells, more diversity, less clonality.

Profiling relied on immunoSEQ multiplex PCR, and the TCRdb table lists in-frame clones only, not all of them. The data contain 4,800 or so clones, around 78% of them singletons. In regard to this clone: Its antigen is not identified.

Between the mid-2010s and the late 2010s, patients underwent resection in Japan or China. This chain joins TRBV9 and TRBJ2-1, with 8 bases lining up with TRBD2. The receptor was derived from a person in their sixties or seventies with lung adenocarcinoma. Sequenced input: FFPE minimally invasive lung adenocarcinoma tissue. CDR3 region: CASTPGLDNGKNEQFF. In DNA form, the CDR3 reads TGTGCCAGCACCCCGGGACTAGACAATGGTAAGAATGAGCAGTTCTTC.